The rows below give T cell receptor beta chains drawn from one sample of a study of shared clonotypes between healthy human individuals. Here immunoSEQ multiplex PCR was the method, and the copy in TCRdb shows in-frame clones only, minus some. The sample lists more than 2,000,000 clones; approximately 95% were seen once. The sequenced sample was naive CD4+ T cells from PBMCs. The receptor source for this set is a man aged 18 to 29 in good health. Some clones in this sample may be carry-over from other donors' samples. The CDR3 runs from the conserved cysteine through the conserved F or W. A D gene is named only where the DNA matches it firmly. Clone size is shown for a subset of rows, as once, few, many or a class of expanded clone.

j_call clone_size d_call v_call cdr3_nt cdr3_aa
TRBJ2-7 . . TRBV5-8 TGTGCCAGCAGCTTTGGGTCAGGCGGTATCAACGAGCAGTACTTC CASSFGSGGINEQYF
TRBJ2-2 . . TRBV5-4 TGTGCCAGCAGCCCATACAATAGCGGGAACACCGGGGAGCTGTTTTTT CASSPYNSGNTGELFF
TRBJ2-7 . . TRBV18 TGTGCCAGCTCGCGACCTAGCCAAGAGGGGTACGAGCAGTACTTC CASSRPSQEGYEQYF
TRBJ1-1 . . TRBV5-1 TGCGCCAGCAGCTTGTCAGGGGCCGACACTGAAGCTTTCTTT CASSLSGADTEAFF
TRBJ2-7 . . TRBV7-3 TGTGCCAGCAGCCCGTCAACGGGGGCCTACGAGCAGTACTTC CASSPSTGAYEQYF
TRBJ2-2 . TRBD2 TRBV19 TGTGCCAGTAGTGCTAGGACTAGATTGACCGGGGAGCTGTTTTTT CASSARTRLTGELFF
TRBJ2-7 once . TRBV6-5 TGTGCCAGCAGTTATCTGAGGGGAGGAGACGGGCAGTACTTC CASSYLRGGDGQYF
TRBJ2-4 . TRBD2 TRBV7-9 TGTGCCAGCAGTTCTTCCCCCCCCACTAGCGGGAGAAGCAAAAACATTCAGTACTTC CASSSSPPTSGRSKNIQYF
TRBJ2-2 . . TRBV11-2 TGTGCCACCAGTGACGGGACTCGGACGGGACGTACGAACACCGGGGAGCTGTTTTTT CATSDGTRTGRTNTGELFF
TRBJ1-1 . . TRBV7-9 TGTGCCAGCAGCTTAAAGCTCTCAACGAACACTGAAGCTTTCTTT CASSLKLSTNTEAFF
TRBJ1-3 . . TRBV5-1 TGCGCCAGCAGCTTGAGTGGGGGGAGTGGAAACACCATATATTTT CASSLSGGSGNTIYF
TRBJ2-7 . . TRBV7-9 TGTGCCAGCAGCTTAGCGGGGGCAGGGTCCGAGCAGTACTTC CASSLAGAGSEQYF
TRBJ2-5 . TRBD2 TRBV5-1 TGCGCCAGCAGCTGGGTTTTCCGCGGGAGGACGCAAGAGACCCAGTACTTC CASSWVFRGRTQETQYF
TRBJ2-7 . TRBD1 TRBV7-8 TGTGCCAGCAGCCTCGACAGGGAACACGAGCAGTACTTC CASSLDREHEQYF
TRBJ2-5 . . TRBV5-1 TGCGCCAGCAGCAGGGACTTCCAAGAGACCCAGTACTTC CASSRDFQETQYF
TRBJ2-3 . . TRBV2 TGTGCCAGCAGATCGGGACTGCACACAGATACGCAGTATTTT CASRSGLHTDTQYF
TRBJ2-5 once . TRBV7-9 TGTGCCAGCAGCTTAAGAGGGGTAAGGGAGACCCAGTACTTC CASSLRGVRETQYF
TRBJ2-3 . . TRBV2 TGTGCCAGCAGTGCAGATCAGGGTTGGACAGATACGCAGTATTTT CASSADQGWTDTQYF
TRBJ2-1 . TRBD2 TRBV11-2 TGTGCCAGCAGCTCCGGACGGCTAGCGGGAGAGTCCTACAATGAGCAGTTCTTC CASSSGRLAGESYNEQFF
TRBJ2-7 . . TRBV7-2 TGTGCCAGCAGCCAGGGGCGAGACGAGCAGTACTTC CASSQGRDEQYF
TRBJ1-4 . . TRBV19 TGTGCCAGTAGTGTCAGGGATATGTTGTTTTTT CASSVRDMLFF
TRBJ2-7 . TRBD2 TRBV7-2 TGTGCCAGCAGCTTTTGGGGATCTAGCGGGAGAAACGAGCAGTACTTC CASSFWGSSGRNEQYF
TRBJ2-7 few TRBD2 TRBV4-1 TGCGCCAGCAGCCAATCGGGACTAGCGGGAGGGAGCTCCTACGAGCAGTACTTC CASSQSGLAGGSSYEQYF
TRBJ1-1 . . TRBV6-5 TGTGCCAGCAGTTACTCGGGCAAGCCCTTCTTT CASSYSGKPFF
TRBJ2-3 . TRBD2 TRBV5-1 TGCGCCAGCAGCTTGGCAGCGGGAGGCACAGATACGCAGTATTTT CASSLAAGGTDTQYF
TRBJ2-7 once TRBD2 TRBV28 TGTGCCAGCAGTTTGGGGGGGGTCCTCGAGCAGTACTTC CASSLGGVLEQYF
TRBJ2-2 . TRBD2 TRBV2 TGTGCCAGCCGACGGGGGGTCCCCGACACCGGGGAGCTGTTTTTT CASRRGVPDTGELFF
TRBJ2-7 . TRBD2 TRBV27 TGTGCCAGCAGCCGAGGGACTAGCGGGGGTTTCGGCGAGCAGTACTTC CASSRGTSGGFGEQYF
TRBJ2-3 . . TRBV4-1 TGCGCCAGCAGCCCGTTCGGCGGAGGCGGGGCAGATACGCAGTATTTT CASSPFGGGGADTQYF
TRBJ2-7 . . TRBV27 TGTGCCAGCAGTTTGGGAGACGCGCGCGAGCAGTACTTC CASSLGDAREQYF
TRBJ1-2 . . TRBV7-2 TGTGCCAGCAGCCGACGACAGGCCAGTAACTATGGCTACACCTTC CASSRRQASNYGYTF
TRBJ1-3 . . TRBV7-3 TGTGCCAGCAGCTTAACAGGGGGCTCTGGAAACACCATATATTTT CASSLTGGSGNTIYF
TRBJ1-1 . . TRBV19 TGTGCCAGTAGTATGGGCACTGACACTGAAGCTTTCTTT CASSMGTDTEAFF
TRBJ2-3 . . TRBV29-1 TGCAGCGCCTCTCCCACAGATACGCAGTATTTT CSASPTDTQYF
TRBJ2-3 . TRBD1 TRBV14 TGTGCCAGCAGCCAGAAACTGGGACAGACCACAGATACGCAGTATTTT CASSQKLGQTTDTQYF
TRBJ2-2 few . TRBV4-2 TGTGCCAGCAGCCAAGAAACAGGGAGCAACACCGGGGAGCTGTTTTTT CASSQETGSNTGELFF
TRBJ1-2 . . TRBV30 TGTGCCTGGAGTCCCGGACACTCTAACTATGGCTACACCTTC CAWSPGHSNYGYTF
TRBJ2-2 . . TRBV5-6 TGTGCCAGCAGCTTGGTACAGGGCATGGCCGGGGAGCTGTTTTTT CASSLVQGMAGELFF
TRBJ1-5 once . TRBV7-8 TGTGCCAGCAGCCCCCGGGGGGCAGTCGGCAATCAGCCCCAGCATTTT CASSPRGAVGNQPQHF
TRBJ2-1 . . TRBV5-1 TGCGCCAGCAGCCTTGGAAGTACTGTAGGGTCTGAGCAGTTCTTC CASSLGSTVGSEQFF
TRBJ2-3 . TRBD1 TRBV7-9 TGTGCCAGCAGCTTAATAGGGACAGGGAACACAGATACGCAGTATTTT CASSLIGTGNTDTQYF
TRBJ1-2 . . TRBV5-1 TGCGCCAGCAGCTTTGGACACCTGCCTATCAACTATGGCTACACCTTC CASSFGHLPINYGYTF
TRBJ1-3 . . TRBV4-2 TGTGCCAGCAGCCAAGAGATTCAGTTCTCTGGAAACACCATATATTTT CASSQEIQFSGNTIYF
TRBJ1-1 . . TRBV5-1 TGCGCCAGCAGCTTGTTATTAGAGAACACTGAAGCTTTCTTT CASSLLLENTEAFF
TRBJ2-7 . . TRBV18 TGTGCCAGCTCACCAGTGTCGTCCCCTACCTACGAGCAGTACTTC CASSPVSSPTYEQYF
TRBJ1-1 . TRBD1 TRBV5-6 TGTGCCAGCAGTTTTGGGGGACAGGGTGTGGACACTGAAGCTTTCTTT CASSFGGQGVDTEAFF
TRBJ1-4 once . TRBV7-9 TGTGCCAGCAGCGCTACAGGGTTTCGTGAAAAACTGTTTTTT CASSATGFREKLFF
TRBJ1-5 once . TRBV19 TGTGCCAGTAGTATCCGGGGTAGAAGCAATCAGCCCCAGCATTTT CASSIRGRSNQPQHF
TRBJ2-7 . TRBD2 TRBV11-2 TGTGCCAGCCGTCCTGTAGCGGGAATCCGGAACGAGCAGTACTTC CASRPVAGIRNEQYF
TRBJ2-1 . . TRBV20-1 TGCAGTCATTACCGGGATGGTGAGCAGTTCTTC CSHYRDGEQFF
TRBJ1-2 . TRBD1 TRBV6-6 TGTGCCAGCAGACTTACAGGGGATTATGGCTACACCTTC CASRLTGDYGYTF
TRBJ2-1 . TRBD2 TRBV6-5 TGTGCCAGCAGTTACTCGTCGCCGCGGGAGTGGGTTGAGCAGTTCTTC CASSYSSPREWVEQFF
TRBJ1-1 few . TRBV6-5 TGTGCCAGCAGCTCCCTCACTGAAGCTTTCTTT CASSSLTEAFF